A selection of T cell receptor beta chains follows, all from one sample in a study of T-cell memory formation after mild COVID-19. Using its own MiXCR run on the 5' RACE reads, TCRdb lists one record per CDR3 protein. The sample shows 260,000 or so distinct CDR3 sequences, over 15% of them seen only once. The specimen was PBMCs or a T cell subset sorted from them (not recorded which). These receptor sequences come from a man between 18 and 35 years old who had mild COVID-19 (a few samples of this study predate the infection). Cell type and time point are not known. The CDR3 runs from the conserved cysteine through the conserved F or W. The order of the fields is V gene, D gene, clone size, J gene, CDR3 protein, CDR3 DNA. A D gene is named only where the DNA matches it firmly. Part of the rows lack a size; the others show once, few, many or a class for expanded clones.

>TRBV27|NA|few|TRBJ2-5
CASSLGYSGRETQYF
TGTGCCAGCAGTCTGGGTTATTCGGGTAGAGAGACCCAGTACTTC
>TRBV10-2|TRBD2|few|TRBJ2-3
CASRIREGDTQYF
TGCGCCAGCAGAATCAGGGAGGGAGATACGCAGTATTTT
>TRBV7-2|NA|few|TRBJ2-4
CASSPGVGTDQYF
TGTGCCAGCAGCCCGGGGGTAGGGACGGATCAGTACTTC
>TRBV2|NA|few|TRBJ1-1
CASSDWQGPDTEAFF
TGTGCCAGCAGTGATTGGCAGGGTCCGGACACTGAAGCTTTCTTT
>TRBV7-8|NA|few|TRBJ1-5
CASNLDRGNQPQHF
TGTGCCAGCAACTTAGACCGTGGCAATCAGCCCCAGCATTTT
>TRBV12-3/TRBV12-4|NA|NA|TRBJ2-3
CASSKQDTDTQYF
TGTGCCAGCAGCAAACAGGACACAGATACGCAGTATTTT
>TRBV29-1|TRBD1|few|TRBJ2-7
CSAVSPLGQATPYEQYF
TGCAGCGCTGTCTCTCCCCTAGGACAGGCCACTCCCTACGAGCAGTACTTC
>TRBV6-4|TRBD2|many|TRBJ2-3
CASSEGGGAADTQYF
TGTGCCAGCAGTGAAGGCGGGGGGGCCGCAGATACGCAGTATTTT
>TRBV13|NA|few|TRBJ2-1
CASSSPGLYNEQFF
TGTGCCAGCAGCTCCCCGGGTTTATACAATGAGCAGTTCTTC
>TRBV5-1|NA|many|TRBJ2-3
CASCQNTDTQYF
TGCGCCAGCTGTCAGAACACAGATACGCAGTATTTT
>TRBV5-8|NA|NA|TRBJ2-6
CASSSGWGSGANVLTF
TGTGCCAGCAGCTCCGGGTGGGGCTCTGGGGCCAACGTCCTGACTTTC
>TRBV15|NA|many|TRBJ2-2
CATSTGPISNTGELFF
TGTGCCACCAGCACTGGACCAATTTCGAACACCGGGGAGCTGTTTTTT
>TRBV7-2|NA|NA|TRBJ2-1
CASSSYVQGINEQFF
TGTGCCAGCAGCTCATATGTCCAGGGGATCAATGAGCAGTTCTTC
>TRBV30|NA|NA|TRBJ1-2
CAWSSNYGYGYTF
TGTGCCTGGAGTTCAAACTACGGCTATGGCTACACCTTC
>TRBV6-2/TRBV6-3|NA|NA|TRBJ1-1
CASSHEGSTVKAFF
TGTGCCAGCAGCCACGAAGGATCGACAGTCAAAGCTTTCTTT
>TRBV12-3/TRBV12-4|NA|NA|TRBJ1-3
CASSFEGDHTIYF
TGTGCCAGCAGTTTTGAGGGGGACCACACCATATATTTT
>TRBV19|NA|NA|TRBJ1-5
CASRPLGQLNQPQHF
TGTGCCAGTAGACCTTTGGGGCAGCTCAATCAGCCCCAGCATTTT
>TRBV4-2|TRBD1|few|TRBJ2-7
CASQKEVGQGTYEQYF
TGTGCCAGCCAAAAAGAGGTTGGACAGGGGACCTACGAGCAGTACTTC
>TRBV20-1|NA|NA|TRBJ1-1
CSARDPRLGGNTEAFF
TGCAGTGCTAGAGACCCTCGTTTAGGTGGGAACACTGAAGCTTTCTTT
>TRBV6-4|TRBD2|many|TRBJ2-3
CASSETSGGADTQYF
TGTGCCAGCAGTGAAACTAGCGGGGGGGCAGATACGCAGTATTTT
>TRBV7-9|NA|NA|TRBJ1-1
CASSPDSYEAFF
TGTGCCAGCAGCCCTGACAGCTATGAAGCTTTCTTT
>TRBV7-8|NA|NA|TRBJ1-5
CASSSPGRQPQHF
TGTGCCAGCAGCTCCCCGGGTCGCCAGCCCCAGCATTTT
>TRBV5-1|TRBD1|NA|TRBJ2-2
CASSGTGATNTGELFF
TGCGCCAGCAGCGGAACAGGGGCGACGAACACCGGGGAGCTGTTTTTT
>TRBV6-6|NA|NA|TRBJ1-4
CASTDQGLGEKLFF
TGTGCCAGCACCGACCAAGGGTTGGGTGAAAAACTGTTTTTT
>TRBV10-1|NA|few|TRBJ2-3
CASSDSSPTDTQYF
TGCGCCAGCAGTGATTCGTCTCCTACAGATACGCAGTATTTT
>TRBV6-5|TRBD2|few|TRBJ2-7
CASSPYVAGGAYEQYF
TGTGCCAGCAGCCCATACGTGGCGGGGGGAGCCTACGAGCAGTACTTC
>TRBV11-2|TRBD1|NA|TRBJ1-2
CASSMGQYGYTF
TGTGCCAGCAGCATGGGACAGTATGGCTACACCTTC
>TRBV5-5|TRBD1|NA|TRBJ1-2
CASTQGALRRTDFRYTF
TGTGCCAGCACCCAGGGGGCTCTCCGTCGAACTGATTTTCGCTACACCTTC
>TRBV10-3|NA|few|TRBJ2-3
CAISFQPSTDTQYF
TGTGCCATCAGTTTCCAGCCTAGTACAGATACGCAGTATTTT
>TRBV5-1|NA|NA|TRBJ1-4
CASSFRDAGKEKLFF
TGCGCCAGCAGCTTCCGGGACGCAGGCAAAGAAAAACTGTTTTTT
>TRBV12-3/TRBV12-4|NA|few|TRBJ1-1
CASRLGGTEAFF
TGTGCCAGCAGACTAGGCGGAACTGAAGCTTTCTTT
>TRBV6-2/TRBV6-3|NA|NA|TRBJ2-1
CASSLVTVYNEQFF
TGTGCCAGCAGTTTGGTTACAGTCTACAATGAGCAGTTCTTC
>TRBV27|TRBD1|few|TRBJ2-3
CASSLSGQGIVTDTQYF
TGTGCCAGCAGTTTATCGGGACAGGGGATAGTCACAGATACGCAGTATTTT
>TRBV20-1|TRBD2|many|TRBJ2-1
CSADGSGGYNEQFF
TGCAGTGCTGATGGTAGCGGGGGCTACAATGAGCAGTTCTTC
>TRBV7-9|TRBD1|NA|TRBJ1-1
CASSQGASNTEAFF
TGTGCCAGCAGCCAGGGGGCTTCAAACACTGAAGCTTTCTTT
>TRBV7-2|NA|NA|TRBJ2-5
CASGSYLQETQYF
TGTGCCAGCGGTTCTTACCTTCAAGAGACCCAGTACTTC
>TRBV6-6|NA|few|TRBJ1-2
CASSYGATGINYGYTF
TGTGCCAGCAGTTACGGGGCTACAGGGATTAACTATGGCTACACCTTC
>TRBV4-2|TRBD2|NA|TRBJ2-4
CASSQSYTSGGDNIQYF
TGTGCCAGCAGCCAATCCTATACTAGCGGGGGTGACAACATTCAGTACTTC
>TRBV4-2|NA|NA|TRBJ2-3
CASSHDGEKGFRTQYF
TGTGCCAGCAGCCATGACGGAGAAAAGGGGTTTCGGACGCAGTATTTT
>TRBV6-1|NA|few|TRBJ2-5
CASSELSTTPQETQYF
TGTGCCAGCAGTGAACTCTCGACAACTCCTCAAGAGACCCAGTACTTC
>TRBV5-1|TRBD1|NA|TRBJ1-2
CASSLGDRSYGYTF
TGCGCCAGCAGTCTGGGGGACAGGAGCTATGGCTACACCTTC
>TRBV7-2|NA|few|TRBJ2-3
CASSLQGPGSTDTQYF
TGTGCCAGCAGCCTCCAGGGGCCGGGCTCGACAGATACGCAGTATTTT
>TRBV18|NA|NA|TRBJ2-3
CASSSTRSTDTQYF
TGTGCCAGCTCATCGACTCGTAGCACAGATACGCAGTATTTT
>TRBV5-1|NA|few|TRBJ2-5
CASSLELGSTQYF
TGCGCCAGCAGCTTGGAACTGGGGTCGACCCAGTACTTC